This T cell receptor (beta chain) was found in a study of blood T cell repertoires in COVID-19. Overall study: Samples taken during acute and convalescent COVID-19 were collected in the United States, Italy and Spain. T cells, B-cell-depleted T cells, or PBMCs provided the cDNA or gDNA that served as material.

Original data processing: Reference gene primer amplification yielded estimated nucleated cell counts. Profiled with immunoSEQ multiplex PCR; TCRdb holds only in-frame clones, not every one. That table gives V, J and clone size, and the DNA gave D and trimming. The sample contains approximately 280,000 clones, 75% to 90% of which appear only once. Germline V lookup: CDR1 SEHNR, CDR2 FQNEAQ (reference sequence). The J segment lost 2 bases and the V segment lost 5 bases, leaving 7 bases of the junction unmatched. The CDR3 is made up of 16 amino acids. The chain links TRBV7-9 to TRBJ2-3; 10 bases line up with TRBD2. This receptor was obtained from a woman in her seventies with acute or convalescent COVID-19. The sample was peripheral blood. The chain's CDR3 is CASSIGLAVFTDTQYF. Written as DNA, the CDR3 is TGTGCCAGCAGCATCGGACTAGCGGTTTTCACAGATACGCAGTATTTT.